The sequence of this TCR beta chain was determined in a study of Tregs in tolerant kidney transplant recipients. CDR3 length equals 13 residues. V shed 6 bases and J shed 3 bases, with 13 bases lying between them. The germline V gene has CDR1 GTSNPN and CDR2 SVGIG (reference sequence). Findings and caveats of the study: Activated donor B cell expansion appeared to reveal the most relevant donor-specific TCRbeta repertoire. Changing PCR primers prevented nucleotide comparison between some patients' samples. Antigen-driven expansion was suggested because donor-specific Tregs expanded more than all Tregs in tolerant patients.

Concerning this clone itself: Its antigen remains unidentified. The CDR3 goes on 3 residues after the read ends, and that part is filled in from the germline J gene.

Produced via immunoSEQ multiplex PCR; TCRdb's table is partial and in-frame only. Its table lists roughly 50,000 clones. Unstimulated regulatory T cells (CD4+CD25+CD127-), CD4+CD25- non-regulatory cells, CD4 and CD8 cells were FACS-sorted from thawed PBMCs. Sequencing used CD4+ T cells from blood, obtained before the transplant. This TCR was recovered from a human donor who received a combined kidney and bone marrow transplant. The J gene is TRBJ2-3, the V gene TRBV30; the D gene is possibly TRBD1 (5 bases). The CDR3 is CACQGARTDTQYF. CDR3 DNA, as far as it was read: TGTGCCTGTCAAGGGGCGAGGACAGATACG.